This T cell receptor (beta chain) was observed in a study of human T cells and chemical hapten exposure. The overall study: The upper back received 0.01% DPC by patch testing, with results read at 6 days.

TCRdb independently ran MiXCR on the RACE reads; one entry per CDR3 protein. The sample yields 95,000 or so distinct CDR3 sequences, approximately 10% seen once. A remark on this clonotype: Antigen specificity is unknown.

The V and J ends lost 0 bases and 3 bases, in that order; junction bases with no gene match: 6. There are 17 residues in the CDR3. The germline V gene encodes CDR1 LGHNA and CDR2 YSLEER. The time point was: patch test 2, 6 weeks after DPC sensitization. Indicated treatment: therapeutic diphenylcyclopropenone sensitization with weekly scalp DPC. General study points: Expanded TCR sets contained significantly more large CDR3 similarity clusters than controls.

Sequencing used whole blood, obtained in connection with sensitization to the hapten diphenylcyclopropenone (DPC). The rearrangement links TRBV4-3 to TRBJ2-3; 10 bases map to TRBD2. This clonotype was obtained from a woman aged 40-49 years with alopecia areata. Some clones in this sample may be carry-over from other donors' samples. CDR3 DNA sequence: TGCGCCAGCAGCCAAGATCACCTAGCGGGGGCTACAGATACGCAGTATTTT. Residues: CASSQDHLAGATDTQYF.